This T cell receptor beta chain emerged from a study of shared clonotypes between healthy human individuals. Germline V CDR1 and CDR2: MNHNS, SASEGT. The CDR3 is 15 residues long. J gave up 1 base and V 6 bases, and 7 bases lay outside the gene matches. Produced via immunoSEQ multiplex PCR; TCRdb's table is partial and in-frame only. Counted here are about 590,000 clones, 95% to 96% occurring once; the ten biggest clones make up 0.095% to 0.12%. Terminally differentiated effector memory CD45RA+ cells were left out of the naive CD8 fraction, which was CD45RO-negative and positively selected for CCR7. Sequencing was carried out using naive CD8+ T cells sorted from blood. The TCR was taken from a woman aged 30 to 39 in good health. The V gene is TRBV6-1, the J gene TRBJ2-7, with 9 bases aligning to TRBD2. CDR3 nucleotides: TGTGCCAGCAGAGAACTAGCGGGTGATTCCTACGAGCAGTACTTC. Translated: CASRELAGDSYEQYF.